This T cell receptor (beta chain) was sequenced in a study of T cell responses to AZD1222 COVID-19 vaccine (dated by TCRdb to about 2021). With respect to the entire study: A total of just over 230 trial participants underwent TCR sequencing, of whom about 200 had received two doses of AZD1222 and approximately 25 had received two doses of the MenACWY control vaccine. Trial participants were enrolled by age into 18-55, 56-69 and 70-plus year subgroups, with approximately 150, 28 and 58 TCR-sequenced participants respectively. What the authors observed across the whole study: No day 14 peak-response samples were available, so repertoires were characterized only after the peak T cell response. Participants were mostly white British and included more females than males, and it was suggested by the authors that clonal diversity may have been underestimated. Spike-specific TCR breadth and depth rose significantly after two AZD1222 doses compared with day 0 and with MenACWY recipients. Conclusions about previously exposed vaccinees were limited because only a handful of AZD1222 recipients were SARS-CoV-2 seropositive at baseline. The whole spike protein was spanned by vaccine-associated CD4 TCRs, and dominant responses were seen in regions 160-218 and 743-854. In the small 56-69-year group, the increase in depth fell short of significance, most likely because of low power. Reportedly, almost half of the unique spike-specific TCRs recognized epitopes lying outside the regions that are mutated in the B.1.351 and B.1.1.7 variants.

The CDR3 runs 13 amino acids, cysteine and phenylalanine included. Only CDR3 DNA is held: 39 bases, read in frame from base 1. Trimming takes 1 base from V and 9 bases from J, and the germline ends sit 12 bases apart. The germline V gene provides CDR1 SGHDN and CDR2 FVKESK. The CDR3 regions of human TCRbeta chains were analyzed by immunosequencing. The published analysis was carried out like this. TCRs in the repertoires were matched against a reference library of SARS-CoV-2-specific TCRs that had been generated with the MIRA antigen-specificity platform. Breadth was defined as the fraction of unique TCRs that were SARS-CoV-2-associated, and depth was defined as the fraction of total T cells that were SARS-CoV-2-associated. Using the MIRA data, each spike-specific TCR was mapped to the spike region that the TCR reacts to and placed in a CD4 or CD8 class. Log10-transformed breadth and depth values were compared by one-way ANOVA with Sidak's multiple comparisons tests. TCRdb holds this immuneACCESS table with in-frame rearrangements only. Some clones are missing; in checked studies, unresolved V genes explain under half, and the rest has no known cause. V, J and clone size derive from that table, while D and trimming were established from the DNA sequence. The sample table contains 150,000 to 170,000 clones; only one count was recorded for approximately 87% of them. The top ten constitute about 5.5% of the sample.

This clone was observed once. Which antigen it targets is not known. Base-call qualities are not available, and no considerably larger clone is one nucleotide away. Interpreted using the paper, the time point label stands for: baseline before first vaccination. The treatment or condition label, as the study defines it: meningococcal conjugate vaccine given as trial control. The vaccinee samples were drawn from two UK trials, COV001 and COV002, one of which was a single-blind randomized controlled phase 2/3 trial testing AZD1222 (ChAdOx1 nCoV-19) in healthy adults. For TCRbeta chain sequencing, PBMC samples from trial participants were taken at day 0 and at day 28 after the second dose.

This sample comprised peripheral blood, obtained on day 0 of MenACWY control vaccination. The clonotype originates from an adult in good health. The chain links TRBV14 with TRBJ1-1; the best D guess is TRBD1, with 6 bases matching. The DNA is TGTGCCAGCAGCCAAGTCGGACAGAGTAAAGCTTTCTTT. This sequence encodes CASSQVGQSKAFF.